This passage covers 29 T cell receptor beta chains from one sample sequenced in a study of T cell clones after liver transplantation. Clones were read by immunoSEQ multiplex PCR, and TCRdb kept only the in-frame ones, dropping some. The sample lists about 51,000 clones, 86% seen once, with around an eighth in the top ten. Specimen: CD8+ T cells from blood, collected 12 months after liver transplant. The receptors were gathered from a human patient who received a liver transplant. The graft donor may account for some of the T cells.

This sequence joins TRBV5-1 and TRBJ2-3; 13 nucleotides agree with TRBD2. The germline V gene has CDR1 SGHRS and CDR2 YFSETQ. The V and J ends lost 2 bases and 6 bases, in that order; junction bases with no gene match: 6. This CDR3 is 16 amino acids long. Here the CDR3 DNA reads TGCGCCAGCAGCTTCCGACTAGCGGGAGGAACGGATACGCAGTATTTT. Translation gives CASSFRLAGGTDTQYF.

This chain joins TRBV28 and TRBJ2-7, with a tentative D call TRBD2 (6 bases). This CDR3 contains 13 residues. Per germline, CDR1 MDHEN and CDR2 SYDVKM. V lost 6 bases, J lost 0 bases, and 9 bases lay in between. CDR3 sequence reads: CASRDGSSYEQYF. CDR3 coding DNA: TGTGCCAGCAGGGACGGGAGCTCCTACGAGCAGTACTTC. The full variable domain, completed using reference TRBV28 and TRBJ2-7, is DVKVTQSSRYLVKRTGEKVFLECVQDMDHENMFWYRQDPGLGLRLIYFSYDVKMKEKGDIPEGYSVSREKKERFSLILESASTNQTSMYLCASRDGSSYEQYFGPGTRLTVT.

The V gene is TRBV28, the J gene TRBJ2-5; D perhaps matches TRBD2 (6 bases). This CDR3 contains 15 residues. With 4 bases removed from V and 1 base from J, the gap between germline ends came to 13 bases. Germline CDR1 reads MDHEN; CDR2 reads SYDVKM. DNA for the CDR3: TGTGCCAGCAGTTCCCTGGAGGGACCCCAAGAGACCCAGTACTTC. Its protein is CASSSLEGPQETQYF.

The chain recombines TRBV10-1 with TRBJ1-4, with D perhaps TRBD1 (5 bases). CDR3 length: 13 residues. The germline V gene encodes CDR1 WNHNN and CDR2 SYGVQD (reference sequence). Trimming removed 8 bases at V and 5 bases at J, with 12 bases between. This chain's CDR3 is CASGADGNEKLFF. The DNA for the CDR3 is TGCGCCAGCGGGGCGGACGGGAATGAAAAACTGTTTTTT.

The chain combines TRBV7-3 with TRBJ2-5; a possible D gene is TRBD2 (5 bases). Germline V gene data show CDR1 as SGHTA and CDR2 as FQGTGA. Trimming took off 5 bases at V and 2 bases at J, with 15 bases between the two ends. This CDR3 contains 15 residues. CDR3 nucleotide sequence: TGTGCCAGCAGCCCCATCGACTATCATCAAGAGACCCAGTACTTC. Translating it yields CASSPIDYHQETQYF.

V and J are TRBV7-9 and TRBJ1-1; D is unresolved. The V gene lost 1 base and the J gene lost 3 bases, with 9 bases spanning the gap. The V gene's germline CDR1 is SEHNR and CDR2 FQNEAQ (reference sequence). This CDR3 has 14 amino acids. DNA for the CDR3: TGTGCCAGCAGCTTAGGGTCAGCGGACACTGAAGCTTTCTTT. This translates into CASSLGSADTEAFF.

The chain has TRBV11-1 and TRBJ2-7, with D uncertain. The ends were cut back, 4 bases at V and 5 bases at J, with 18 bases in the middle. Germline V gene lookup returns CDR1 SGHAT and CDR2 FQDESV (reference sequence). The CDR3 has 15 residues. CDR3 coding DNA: TGTGCCAGCAGCTCACCCGAAGGGATCGGTGACGAGCAGTACTTC. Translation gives CASSSPEGIGDEQYF.

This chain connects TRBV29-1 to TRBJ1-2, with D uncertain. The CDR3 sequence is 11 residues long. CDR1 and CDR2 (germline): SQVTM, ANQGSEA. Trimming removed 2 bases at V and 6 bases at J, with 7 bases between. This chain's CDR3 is CSVERKDGYTF. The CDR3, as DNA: TGCAGCGTTGAAAGGAAGGATGGCTACACCTTC.

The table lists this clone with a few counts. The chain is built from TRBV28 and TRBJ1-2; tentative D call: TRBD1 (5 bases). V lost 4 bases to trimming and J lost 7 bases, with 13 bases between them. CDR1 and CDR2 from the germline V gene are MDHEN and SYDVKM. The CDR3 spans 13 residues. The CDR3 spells CASSSGRVGGYTF. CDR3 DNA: TGTGCCAGCAGTTCTGGCAGGGTGGGTGGCTACACCTTC.

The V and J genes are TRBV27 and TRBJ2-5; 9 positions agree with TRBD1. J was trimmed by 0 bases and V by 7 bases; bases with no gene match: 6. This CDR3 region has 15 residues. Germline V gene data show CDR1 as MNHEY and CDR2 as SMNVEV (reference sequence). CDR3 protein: CASTPWTGDQETQYF. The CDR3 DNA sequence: TGTGCCAGCACCCCCTGGACAGGGGACCAAGAGACCCAGTACTTC.

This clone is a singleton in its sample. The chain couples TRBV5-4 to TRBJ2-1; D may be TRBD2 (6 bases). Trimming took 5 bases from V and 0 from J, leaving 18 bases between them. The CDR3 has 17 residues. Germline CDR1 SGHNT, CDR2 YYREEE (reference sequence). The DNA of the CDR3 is TGTGCCAGCAGTAACTTTCTTCGGGGGTCCTCCTACAATGAGCAGTTCTTC. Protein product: CASSNFLRGSSYNEQFF.

The CDR3 DNA is TGTGCCAGCAGCTTATGGACTAGCGGGATCTACGAGCAGTACTTC. Translating it yields CASSLWTSGIYEQYF. V and J are TRBV7-9 and TRBJ2-7, with TRBD2 matching 12 bases. This CDR3 comprises 15 residues. CDR1 is SEHNR and CDR2 is FQNEAQ in the germline V gene (reference sequence). The V and J ends lost 2 bases and 3 bases, in that order; junction bases with no gene match: 2.

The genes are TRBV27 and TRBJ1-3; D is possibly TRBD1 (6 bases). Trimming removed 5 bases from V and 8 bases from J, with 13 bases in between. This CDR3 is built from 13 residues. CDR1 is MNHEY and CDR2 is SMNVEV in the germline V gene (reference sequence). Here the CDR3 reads CASSLTGSDTIYF. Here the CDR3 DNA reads TGTGCCAGCAGTCTCACAGGGAGCGACACCATATATTTT.

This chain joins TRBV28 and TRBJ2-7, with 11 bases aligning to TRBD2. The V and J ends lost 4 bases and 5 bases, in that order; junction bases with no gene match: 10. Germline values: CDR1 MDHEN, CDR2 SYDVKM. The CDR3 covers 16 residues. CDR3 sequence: CASSSRLAGNMDEQYF. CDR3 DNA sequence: TGTGCCAGCAGTTCCCGACTAGCGGGAAATATGGACGAGCAGTACTTC.

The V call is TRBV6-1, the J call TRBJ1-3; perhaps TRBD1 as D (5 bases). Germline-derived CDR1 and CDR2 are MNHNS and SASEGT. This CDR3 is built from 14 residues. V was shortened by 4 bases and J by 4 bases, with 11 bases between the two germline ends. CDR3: CASSAPGPGNTIYF. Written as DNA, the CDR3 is TGTGCCAGCAGTGCTCCGGGACCCGGAAACACCATATATTTT.

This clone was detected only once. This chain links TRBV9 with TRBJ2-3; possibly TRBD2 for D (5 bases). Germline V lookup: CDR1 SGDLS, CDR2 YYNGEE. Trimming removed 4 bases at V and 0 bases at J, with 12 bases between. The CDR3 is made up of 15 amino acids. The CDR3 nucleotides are TGTGCCAGCAGCCCTACACGGACTAGCACAGATACGCAGTATTTT. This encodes CASSPTRTSTDTQYF.

The chain's CDR3 is CATRPLEEGRVGEAFF. CDR3 bases: TGTGCCACCAGGCCCCTGGAGGAGGGGAGGGTGGGGGAAGCTTTCTTT. The genes are TRBV15 and TRBJ1-1; D perhaps matches TRBD1 (5 bases). Germline V gives CDR1 LNHNV, CDR2 YYDKDF (reference sequence). The V gene lost 6 bases and the J gene lost 8 bases, with 25 bases spanning the gap. This CDR3 region has 16 residues.

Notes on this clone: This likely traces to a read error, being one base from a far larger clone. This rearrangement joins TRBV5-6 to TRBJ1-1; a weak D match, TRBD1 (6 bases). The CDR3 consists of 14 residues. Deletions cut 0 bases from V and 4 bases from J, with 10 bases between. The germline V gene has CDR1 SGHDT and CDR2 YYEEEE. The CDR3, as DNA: TGTGCCAGCAGCTTGGCTGGGGGCGGCACTGAAGCTTTCTTT. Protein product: CASSLAGGGTEAFF.

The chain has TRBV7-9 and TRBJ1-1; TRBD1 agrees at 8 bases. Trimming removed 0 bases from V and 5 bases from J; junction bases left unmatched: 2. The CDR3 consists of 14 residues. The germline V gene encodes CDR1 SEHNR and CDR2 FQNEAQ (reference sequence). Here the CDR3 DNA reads TGTGCCAGCAGCTTAGCAGGGACAGGTACTGAAGCTTTCTTT. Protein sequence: CASSLAGTGTEAFF.

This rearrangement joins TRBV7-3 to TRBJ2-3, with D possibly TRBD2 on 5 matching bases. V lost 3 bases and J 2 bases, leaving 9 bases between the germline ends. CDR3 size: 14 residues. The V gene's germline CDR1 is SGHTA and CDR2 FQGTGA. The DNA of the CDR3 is TGTGCCAGCAGCTTCCGGGATCCCACAGATACGCAGTATTTT. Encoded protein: CASSFRDPTDTQYF.

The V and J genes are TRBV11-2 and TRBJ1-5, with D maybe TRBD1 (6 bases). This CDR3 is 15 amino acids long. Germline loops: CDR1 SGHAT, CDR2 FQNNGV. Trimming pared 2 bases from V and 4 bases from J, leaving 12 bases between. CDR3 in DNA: TGTGCCAGCAGCTTAAAGGACAGTCCAAATCAGCCCCAGCATTTT. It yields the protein CASSLKDSPNQPQHF.

CDR3 sequence (DNA): TGCGCCAGCAGCGTGGACAGGGGTCCCTACGAGCAGTACTTC. Residues: CASSVDRGPYEQYF. V is TRBV4-1 and J is TRBJ2-7; 9 bases are a match to TRBD1. Trimming at V came to 5 bases and at J to 2 bases, leaving 4 bases not matched to a gene. Germline V gives CDR1 MGHRA, CDR2 YSYEKL. The CDR3 has 14 residues.

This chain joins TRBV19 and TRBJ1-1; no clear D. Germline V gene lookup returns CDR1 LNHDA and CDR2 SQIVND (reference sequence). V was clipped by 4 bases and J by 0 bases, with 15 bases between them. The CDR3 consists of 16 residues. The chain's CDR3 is CASSTIIDVLNTEAFF. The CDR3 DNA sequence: TGTGCCAGTAGTACTATCATAGACGTATTGAACACTGAAGCTTTCTTT.

The CDR3 here is CASSPLGASYEQYF. The DNA of the CDR3 is TGCGCCAGCAGTCCTTTAGGGGCCTCCTACGAGCAGTACTTC. The chain carries TRBV4-1 and TRBJ2-7; a weak D match, TRBD1 (5 bases). CDR1 and CDR2 (germline): MGHRA, YSYEKL. The V end was cut by 6 bases, the J end by 0 bases, with 12 bases between. The CDR3 is 14 amino acids.

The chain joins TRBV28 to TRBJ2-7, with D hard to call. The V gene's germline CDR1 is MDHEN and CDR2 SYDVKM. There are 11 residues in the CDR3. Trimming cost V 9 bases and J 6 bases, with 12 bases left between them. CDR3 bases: TGTGCCAGTTCTAGGGTGTTCGAGCAGTACTTC. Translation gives CASSRVFEQYF.

The CDR3 reads CASSLYAGYRDTQYF. The CDR3 DNA reads as TGTGCCAGCAGTTTATACGCGGGCTATAGAGATACGCAGTATTTT. The chain uses TRBV27 and TRBJ2-3, with D possibly matching TRBD2 (5 bases). V was pared by 1 base and J by 5 bases, with 13 bases between. The germline gives CDR1 MNHEY, CDR2 SMNVEV (reference sequence). The CDR3 runs 15 residues.

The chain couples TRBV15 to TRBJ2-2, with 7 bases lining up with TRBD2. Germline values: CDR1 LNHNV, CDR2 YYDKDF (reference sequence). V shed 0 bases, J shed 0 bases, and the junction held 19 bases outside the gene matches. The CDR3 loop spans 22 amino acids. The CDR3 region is CATSRDPGGWASSDTNTGELFF. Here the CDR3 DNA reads TGTGCCACCAGCAGAGATCCGGGGGGATGGGCCTCCAGCGATACGAACACCGGGGAGCTGTTTTTT.

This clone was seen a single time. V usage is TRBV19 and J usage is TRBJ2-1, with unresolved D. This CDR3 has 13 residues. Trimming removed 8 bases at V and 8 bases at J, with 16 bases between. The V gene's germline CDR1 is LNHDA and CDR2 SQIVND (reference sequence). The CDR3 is CASGWWVGDEQFF. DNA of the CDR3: TGTGCCAGTGGGTGGTGGGTTGGGGATGAGCAGTTCTTC. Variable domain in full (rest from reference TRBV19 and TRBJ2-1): DGGITQSPKYLFRKEGQNVTLSCEQNLNHDAMYWYRQDPGQGLRLIYYSQIVNDFQKGDIAEGYSVSREKKESFPLTVTSAQKNPTAFYLCASGWWVGDEQFFGPGTRLTVL.

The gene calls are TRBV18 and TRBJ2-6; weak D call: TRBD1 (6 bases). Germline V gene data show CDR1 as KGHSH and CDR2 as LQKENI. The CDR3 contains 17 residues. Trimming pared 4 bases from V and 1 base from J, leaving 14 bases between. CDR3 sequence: CASSQRDNFSGANVLTF. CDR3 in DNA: TGTGCCAGCTCACAACGGGACAACTTTTCTGGGGCCAACGTCCTGACTTTC. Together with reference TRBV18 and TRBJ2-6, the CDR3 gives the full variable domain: NAGVMQNPRHLVRRRGQEARLRCSPMKGHSHVYWYRQLPEEGLKFMVYLQKENIIDESGMPKERFSAEFPKEGPSILRIQQVVRGDSAAYFCASSQRDNFSGANVLTFGAGSRLTVL.